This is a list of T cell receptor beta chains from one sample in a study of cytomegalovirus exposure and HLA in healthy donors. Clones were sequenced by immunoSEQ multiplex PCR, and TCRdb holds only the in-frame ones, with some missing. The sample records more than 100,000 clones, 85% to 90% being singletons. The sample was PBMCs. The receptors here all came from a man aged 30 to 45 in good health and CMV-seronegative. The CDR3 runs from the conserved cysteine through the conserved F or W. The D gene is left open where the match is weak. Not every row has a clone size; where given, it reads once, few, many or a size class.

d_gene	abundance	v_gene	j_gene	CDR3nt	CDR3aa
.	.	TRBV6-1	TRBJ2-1	TGTGCCAGCAGCCAAACGCAGGAGGGGGCTAATGAGCAGTTCTTC	CASSQTQEGANEQFF
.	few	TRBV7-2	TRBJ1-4	TGTGCCAGCAGCTCGGGGGAGGCCCCGAAGAGAGAAAAACTGTTTTTT	CASSSGEAPKREKLFF
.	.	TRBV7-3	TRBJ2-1	TGTGCCAGCGGGAGTGGGGAACGGCGTCAGTTCTTC	CASGSGERRQFF
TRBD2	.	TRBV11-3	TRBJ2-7	TGTGCCAGCAGCGTAGGCCCCATTCTAGCGGGGACCGAACCTTTGAACTTC	CASSVGPILAGTEPLNF
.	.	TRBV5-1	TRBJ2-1	TGCGCCAGCAGCATAACCGGGAACCTCTACAATGAGCAGTTCTTC	CASSITGNLYNEQFF
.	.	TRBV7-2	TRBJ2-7	TGTGCCAGCAGCTTAGGACTAGGGGAATCCTACGAGCAGTACTTC	CASSLGLGESYEQYF
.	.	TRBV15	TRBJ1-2	TGTGCCACCAGCAGTATGAACTATGGCTACACCTTC	CATSSMNYGYTF
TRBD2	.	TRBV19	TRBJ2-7	TGTGCCAGTAGTGCCACTAGCGGGCTTTCCTACGAGCAGTACTTC	CASSATSGLSYEQYF
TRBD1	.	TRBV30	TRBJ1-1	TGTGCCTGGAGTGCACAGGGGGGCACTGAAGCTTTCTTT	CAWSAQGGTEAFF
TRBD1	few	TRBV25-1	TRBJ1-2	TGTGCCAGCAGCCCTCGGACAGGCCAAACGGGGCGCTATGGCTACACCTTC	CASSPRTGQTGRYGYTF
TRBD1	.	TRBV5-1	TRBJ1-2	TGCGCCAGCAGCAGGACAGGGGACCATGGCTACACCTTC	CASSRTGDHGYTF
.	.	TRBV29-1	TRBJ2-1	TGCAGCGGAGTTGGTGGGGGGGCCGAGCAGTTCTTC	CSGVGGGAEQFF
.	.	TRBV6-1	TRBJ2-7	TGTGCCAGCAGTGAAGCCCTAGAGGCCTCCTACGAGCAGTACTTC	CASSEALEASYEQYF
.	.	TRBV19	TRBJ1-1	TGTGCCAGTAGTACGGAGATTGAAGCTTTCTTT	CASSTEIEAFF
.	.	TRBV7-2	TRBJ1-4	TGTGCCAGCAGTCCAGGGACTTCACGTAATGAAAAACTGTTTTTT	CASSPGTSRNEKLFF
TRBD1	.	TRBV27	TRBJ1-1	TGTGCCAGCAGTTACTTGGACAGGGATGGAACTGAAGCTTTCTTT	CASSYLDRDGTEAFF
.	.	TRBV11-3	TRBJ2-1	TGTGCCAGCAGTTTCCGGGAAGACAATGAGCAGTTCTTC	CASSFREDNEQFF
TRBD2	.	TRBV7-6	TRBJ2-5	TGTGCCAGCAGCTCGCTAGCGGGAGGCCAAGAGACCCAGTACTTC	CASSSLAGGQETQYF
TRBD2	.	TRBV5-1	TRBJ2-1	TGCGCCAGCAGCCCCACCCAAGCGGGAGGTTACAATGAGCAGTTCTTC	CASSPTQAGGYNEQFF
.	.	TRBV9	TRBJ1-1	TGTGCCAGTTCGGGGTTAAACACTGAAGCTTTCTTT	CASSGLNTEAFF
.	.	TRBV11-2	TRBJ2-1	TGTGCCAGCAGCTTATGGTTCGCGGGCTCCTCCTACAATGAGCAGTTCTTC	CASSLWFAGSSYNEQFF
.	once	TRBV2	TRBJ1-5	TGTGCCAGCAGGAACACAGGGTATAGCAATCAGCCCCAGCATTTT	CASRNTGYSNQPQHF
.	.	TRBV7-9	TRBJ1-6	TGTGCCAGCAGCCCCACGGGGGATAATTCACCCCTCCACTTT	CASSPTGDNSPLHF
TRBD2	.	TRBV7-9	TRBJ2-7	TGTGCCAGCTGTTACGCTAGCGGGGCGGACGAGCAGTACTTC	CASCYASGADEQYF
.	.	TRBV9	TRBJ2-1	TGTGCCAGCAGCGTAGGTTTTGGGAGCTCCTACAATGAGCAGTTCTTC	CASSVGFGSSYNEQFF
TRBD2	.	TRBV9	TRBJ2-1	TGTGCCAGCAGCCCCTTTACTAGCGGGAGGGCCCTTGAGCAGTTCTTC	CASSPFTSGRALEQFF
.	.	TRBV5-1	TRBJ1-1	TGCGCCAGCAGCTCCTCCACAGGGTCGAGGACTGAAGCTTTCTTT	CASSSSTGSRTEAFF
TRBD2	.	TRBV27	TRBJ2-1	TGTGCCAGCATACGGGGACTACCTGGCTCCTACAATGAGCAGTTCTTC	CASIRGLPGSYNEQFF
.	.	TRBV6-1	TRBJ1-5	TGTGCCACCCGTTTCCAGTATAGCAATCAGCCCCAGCATTTT	CATRFQYSNQPQHF
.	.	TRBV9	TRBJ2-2	TGTGCCAGCAGCGTATATGAGGGAGTGGGGACCGGGGAGCTGTTTTTT	CASSVYEGVGTGELFF
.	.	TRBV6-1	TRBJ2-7	TGTGCCAGCAGTGAACAGGGGGGCTCCTACGAGCAGTACTTC	CASSEQGGSYEQYF
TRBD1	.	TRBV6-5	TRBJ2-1	TGTGCCAGCAGTTGGGACAGCTACAATGAGCAGTTCTTC	CASSWDSYNEQFF
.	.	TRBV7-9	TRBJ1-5	TGTGCCAGCAGTTCGCTCGGGAACAATCAGCCCCAGCATTTT	CASSSLGNNQPQHF
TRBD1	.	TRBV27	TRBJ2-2	TGTGCCAGCAGTCGGACAGGGGAGGCCGGGGAGCTGTTTTTT	CASSRTGEAGELFF